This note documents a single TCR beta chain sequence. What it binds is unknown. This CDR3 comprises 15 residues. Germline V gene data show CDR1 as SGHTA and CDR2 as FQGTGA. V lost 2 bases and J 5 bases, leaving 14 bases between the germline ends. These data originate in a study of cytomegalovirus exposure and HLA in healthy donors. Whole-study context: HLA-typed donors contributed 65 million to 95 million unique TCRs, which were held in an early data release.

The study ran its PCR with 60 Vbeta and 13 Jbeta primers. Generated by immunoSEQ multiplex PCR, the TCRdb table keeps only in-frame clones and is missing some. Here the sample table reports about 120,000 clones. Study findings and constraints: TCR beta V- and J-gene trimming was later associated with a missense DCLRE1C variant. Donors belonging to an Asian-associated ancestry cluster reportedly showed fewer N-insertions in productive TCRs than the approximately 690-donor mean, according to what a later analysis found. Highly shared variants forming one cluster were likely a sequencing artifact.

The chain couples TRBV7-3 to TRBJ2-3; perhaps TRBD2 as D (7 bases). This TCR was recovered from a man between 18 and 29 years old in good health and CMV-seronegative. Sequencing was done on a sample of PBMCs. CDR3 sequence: CASSLLGGPRDTQYF. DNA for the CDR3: TGTGCCAGCAGCTTATTGGGGGGGCCTAGAGATACGCAGTATTTT.